Listed below are T cell receptor beta chains from one sample, sequenced in a study of cytomegalovirus exposure and HLA in healthy donors. TCRdb keeps only in-frame clones here, not all; method: immunoSEQ multiplex PCR. The sample has under 150,000 clones; over 65% are singletons. The sequencing input was PBMCs. The receptors were sampled from a male donor in good health and CMV-seronegative. Both conserved end residues are part of each CDR3. The D gene is left open where the match is weak. Only some rows state a clone size, as once, few, many or a class for expanded clones.

DNA | CDR3 | V | size | J | D
TGTGCCAGCAGCGTCTCCGGGAGCTCCTACAATGAGCAGTTCTTC | CASSVSGSSYNEQFF | TRBV9 | NA | TRBJ2-1 | NA
TGTGCCAGCAGCGGCCCTCTTCACGAGCAGTACTTC | CASSGPLHEQYF | TRBV11-2 | NA | TRBJ2-7 | NA
TGTGCCAGCAGCAACTCTGGAGTTTACACTGAAGCTTTCTTT | CASSNSGVYTEAFF | TRBV5-6 | NA | TRBJ1-1 | NA
TGCGCCAGCAGCCAGTCAACAGGGTCTGGGGCCAACGTCCTGACTTTC | CASSQSTGSGANVLTF | TRBV4-3 | few | TRBJ2-6 | NA
TGTGCCAGCAGGGGACAGGGAGGGCAGACCGGGGAGCTGTTTTTT | CASRGQGGQTGELFF | TRBV6-5 | NA | TRBJ2-2 | TRBD1
TGTGCCAGCAGCTGGGGACTAGAGGGTGCCGGGGAGCTGTTTTTT | CASSWGLEGAGELFF | TRBV7-9 | NA | TRBJ2-2 | TRBD2
TGTGCCAGCAGTGAAACTAGCGGGGGCCCCACAGATACGCAGTATTTT | CASSETSGGPTDTQYF | TRBV6-1 | NA | TRBJ2-3 | TRBD2
TGTGCCAGCAGCGCCGACGGACTGTATGGCTACACCTTC | CASSADGLYGYTF | TRBV5-4 | NA | TRBJ1-2 | NA
TGTGCCAGCAGCCCGAACAGGGGGCGCCTGGTTGAGACCCAGTACTTC | CASSPNRGRLVETQYF | TRBV5-5 | NA | TRBJ2-5 | TRBD1
TGTGCCACCAGCAGAGCGACCGGGAGTGGAGAGACCCAGTACTTC | CATSRATGSGETQYF | TRBV15 | NA | TRBJ2-5 | NA
TGTGCCAGCTCCTACCGTGCGAAATACGAGCAGTACTTC | CASSYRAKYEQYF | TRBV27 | NA | TRBJ2-7 | NA
TGTGCCAGCAGCCCGTGGGGCGGGAGGGCCGATGAGCAGTTCTTC | CASSPWGGRADEQFF | TRBV6-6 | once | TRBJ2-1 | TRBD2
TGTGCCAGCAGCTGGGACTACAACGGCGGGAGGGCCTACGAGCAGTACTTC | CASSWDYNGGRAYEQYF | TRBV11-2 | NA | TRBJ2-7 | TRBD2
TGCGCCAGCAGCCAAGGTCTCGCGGGAGTTAGAGAGCAGTACTTC | CASSQGLAGVREQYF | TRBV4-3 | NA | TRBJ2-7 | TRBD2
TGTGCCAGCAGTTACTCCTTGGCCGATACGCAGTATTTT | CASSYSLADTQYF | TRBV6-5 | NA | TRBJ2-3 | NA
TGCGCCAGCAGCTGGGTAGCGGGAGTCTACAATGAGCAGTTCTTC | CASSWVAGVYNEQFF | TRBV5-1 | NA | TRBJ2-1 | TRBD2
TGTGCCAGCAGTGAAGCGCAGGGGAATCAGCCCCAGCATTTT | CASSEAQGNQPQHF | TRBV6-1 | NA | TRBJ1-5 | NA
TGTGCCAGCTCACCAACCAGTTCAGAGACCCAGTACTTC | CASSPTSSETQYF | TRBV18 | few | TRBJ2-5 | NA
TGCGCCAGCAGCCAAGGGGTAAGCGGTCCCACGAATCAGCCCCAGCATTTT | CASSQGVSGPTNQPQHF | TRBV4-1 | NA | TRBJ1-5 | NA
TGCGCCAGCAGAGCCTCCGGGTCCCCTTACGAGCAGTACTTC | CASRASGSPYEQYF | TRBV5-1 | NA | TRBJ2-7 | NA
TGTGCCACCAGCAGAGCGGGCAGGGGGGACACTGAAGCTTTCTTT | CATSRAGRGDTEAFF | TRBV15 | NA | TRBJ1-1 | TRBD1
TGTGCCAGCAGGGGGCCAGATACGCAGTATTTT | CASRGPDTQYF | TRBV25-1 | NA | TRBJ2-3 | NA
TGTGCCTGGAGTGTTGGACTAGCGGGCTCCTACGAGCAGTACTTC | CAWSVGLAGSYEQYF | TRBV30 | NA | TRBJ2-7 | TRBD2
TGTGCCAGCGGGGAAAACAGGGGACTCACTGAAGCTTTCTTT | CASGENRGLTEAFF | TRBV2 | NA | TRBJ1-1 | TRBD1
TGTGCCAGTAGGACGACAGGGGAGGACGAGCAGTACTTC | CASRTTGEDEQYF | TRBV19 | NA | TRBJ2-7 | TRBD1
TGTGCCAGTAGTGTACAGGGGGACACTGAAGCTTTCTTT | CASSVQGDTEAFF | TRBV19 | NA | TRBJ1-1 | TRBD1
TGTGCCAGTAGTATACGGACGGGACAGGGGGAATATGGCTACACCTTC | CASSIRTGQGEYGYTF | TRBV19 | NA | TRBJ1-2 | TRBD1
TGTGCCAGCACCCCAGGGACAGGGGTCACTGAAGCTTTCTTT | CASTPGTGVTEAFF | TRBV6-5 | few | TRBJ1-1 | TRBD1
TGCAGCGTGGACTCGGACAGCTTGCCAGATACGCAGTATTTT | CSVDSDSLPDTQYF | TRBV29-1 | NA | TRBJ2-3 | NA
TGTGCTAGTGGCCAGACCGGGAATAGGCAGTATTTT | CASGQTGNRQYF | TRBV12-5 | NA | TRBJ2-3 | NA
TGTGCCACCAGCAGGGTGACAGGGGTGGACACCGGGGAGCTGTTTTTT | CATSRVTGVDTGELFF | TRBV15 | NA | TRBJ2-2 | TRBD1
TGTGCCAGCAGTTACACTGGGGCGGGGGAAAAACTGTTTTTT | CASSYTGAGEKLFF | TRBV6-6 | few | TRBJ1-4 | NA
TGTGCCAGCAGTAATGGACAGGGATACACCGGGGAGCTGTTTTTT | CASSNGQGYTGELFF | TRBV28 | NA | TRBJ2-2 | TRBD1
TGTGCCAGCAGTTCTGGGACTAGCAGTAGCACAGATACGCAGTATTTT | CASSSGTSSSTDTQYF | TRBV2 | NA | TRBJ2-3 | TRBD2
TGTGCCAGTAGTATAGGGAGAGATACGCAGTATTTT | CASSIGRDTQYF | TRBV19 | NA | TRBJ2-3 | NA
TGTGCCTGGAGGCCCGGGACTAGCGGGAGTAGATTGGTGGACGAGCAGTACTTC | CAWRPGTSGSRLVDEQYF | TRBV30 | NA | TRBJ2-7 | TRBD2
TGTGCCAGCAGCTCGCAGGGGGCGTCCGGGGATGGCTACACCTTC | CASSSQGASGDGYTF | TRBV7-3 | NA | TRBJ1-2 | TRBD1
TGTGCCAGCAGCTCCAGGGGCGGTGAGCAGTTCTTC | CASSSRGGEQFF | TRBV4-2 | NA | TRBJ2-1 | NA
TGCGCCAGCAGCTTTAGGGGGAGCGGGAGTTCACAAGAGACCCAGTACTTC | CASSFRGSGSSQETQYF | TRBV5-1 | once | TRBJ2-5 | TRBD2
TGTGCCAGCAGCTTGCAGTTGGCCACTGAAGCTTTCTTT | CASSLQLATEAFF | TRBV5-6 | few | TRBJ1-1 | NA
TGCAGTGCTAGAGTGTTCGCTGAAGCTTTCTTT | CSARVFAEAFF | TRBV20-1 | NA | TRBJ1-1 | NA
TGTGCCAGCAGTGAATGGATTGGGACAGGGGGCCTAACTAACTTTTTT | CASSEWIGTGGLTNFF | TRBV2 | NA | TRBJ1-4 | TRBD1
TGTGCCAGCAGTGAAGCGTTGGGTCAGCCCCAGCATTTT | CASSEALGQPQHF | TRBV6-5 | few | TRBJ1-5 | NA
TGTGCCAGCAGTGAATCTGGACAGGGGGCGGTCCGTGAGCAGTTCTTC | CASSESGQGAVREQFF | TRBV25-1 | once | TRBJ2-1 | TRBD1
TGCAGCGTAAAAAGCCCCCGGGACAGGGGAATCGAAAAACTGTTTTTT | CSVKSPRDRGIEKLFF | TRBV29-1 | few | TRBJ1-4 | TRBD1
TGTGCCAGCAGCGTAGGACCCGGGACTAGCGGGAGCAGGAGATACAATGAGCAGTTCTTC | CASSVGPGTSGSRRYNEQFF | TRBV9 | NA | TRBJ2-1 | TRBD2
TGTGCCAGTAGTTCTGGGCTCACGTACTACGAGCAGTACTTC | CASSSGLTYYEQYF | TRBV19 | once | TRBJ2-7 | NA
TGTGCCAGCAGTGAAGAGGGAGTGGGTGAGCAGTACTTC | CASSEEGVGEQYF | TRBV2 | once | TRBJ2-7 | NA
TGTGCCAGCAGAAGTTTCAGGGGGACCAAAACGAACACCGGGGAGCTGTTTTTT | CASRSFRGTKTNTGELFF | TRBV11-2 | NA | TRBJ2-2 | TRBD1
TGTGCCAGCAGCTTAAGAGGACAGGGGACCGCCCTCCACTTT | CASSLRGQGTALHF | TRBV7-2 | NA | TRBJ1-6 | TRBD1
TGTGCCAGCAGCTTATGGACTAGCTACGAGCAGTACTTC | CASSLWTSYEQYF | TRBV11-2 | NA | TRBJ2-7 | TRBD2
TGCGCCAGCAGTGAGTCGATTGCAGGGCCTAATGAAAAACTGTTTTTT | CASSESIAGPNEKLFF | TRBV10-2 | NA | TRBJ1-4 | NA
TGTGCCAGCAGCAAGGAGGGGGCGAGGACTAGCGGAGGGAGCTCCTACAATGAGCAGTTCTTC | CASSKEGARTSGGSSYNEQFF | TRBV21-1 | NA | TRBJ2-1 | NA
TGTGCCAGCAGCGTAGACGGGAGTCTCACCGGGGAGCTGTTTTTT | CASSVDGSLTGELFF | TRBV9 | NA | TRBJ2-2 | NA
TGTGCCAGCAGCCCGGAGGGTTTCATCTCTCAGCCCCAGCATTTT | CASSPEGFISQPQHF | TRBV7-9 | few | TRBJ1-5 | NA
TGTGCCAGCAGCTTCCAGGACAGCTATAATGAAAAACTGTTTTTT | CASSFQDSYNEKLFF | TRBV7-9 | NA | TRBJ1-4 | NA